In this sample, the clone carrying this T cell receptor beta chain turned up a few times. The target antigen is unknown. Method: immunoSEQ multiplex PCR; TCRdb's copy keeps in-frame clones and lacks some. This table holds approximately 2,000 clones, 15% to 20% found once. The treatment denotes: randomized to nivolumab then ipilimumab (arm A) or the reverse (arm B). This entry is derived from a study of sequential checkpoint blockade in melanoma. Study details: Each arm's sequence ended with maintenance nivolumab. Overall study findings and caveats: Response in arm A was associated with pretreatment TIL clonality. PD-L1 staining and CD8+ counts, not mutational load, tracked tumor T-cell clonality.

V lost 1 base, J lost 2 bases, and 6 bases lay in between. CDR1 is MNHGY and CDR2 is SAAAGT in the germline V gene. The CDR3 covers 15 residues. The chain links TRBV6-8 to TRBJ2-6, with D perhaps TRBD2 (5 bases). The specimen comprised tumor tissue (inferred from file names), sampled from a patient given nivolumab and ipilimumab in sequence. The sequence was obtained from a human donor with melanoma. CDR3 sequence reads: CASSYFGAGANVLTF. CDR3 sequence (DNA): TGTGCCAGCAGTTACTTCGGGGCTGGGGCCAACGTCCTGACTTTC.